These 21 T cell receptor beta chains were sequenced from one sample in a study of blood T cell repertoires in COVID-19. Sequencing was performed with immunoSEQ multiplex PCR; in TCRdb, only in-frame clones are kept and a portion is missing. The top ten clones hold 20% to 25% of a sample with more than 45,000 clones, around 87% of them seen once. The material sequenced was peripheral blood. These receptors all come from a woman older than 75 with COVID-19, enrolled during active disease.

This clone was detected a few times. The V and J genes are TRBV27 and TRBJ2-7, with 10 bases fitting TRBD1. The V segment lost 5 bases and the J segment 4 bases; nucleotides outside the gene matches: 11. The CDR3 contains 16 residues. Germline CDR1 and CDR2: MNHEY and SMNVEV (reference sequence). CDR3 region: CASSQITTGGDYEQYF. Written as DNA, the CDR3 is TGTGCCAGCAGTCAGATTACGACAGGGGGCGATTACGAGCAGTACTTC.

CDR3 bases: TGCGCCAGCAGCTTGAATGAGGGACAGGGCGACTACGAGCAGTACTTC. Translating it yields CASSLNEGQGDYEQYF. The chain links TRBV5-1 to TRBJ2-7, with TRBD1 identical over 9 bases. In germline, CDR1 is SGHRS, CDR2 YFSETQ. The CDR3 is made up of 16 amino acids. Germline trimming cut 1 base from V and 3 bases from J; bases unmatched to any gene: 8.

J is TRBJ1-1 and V is TRBV5-6; D is possibly TRBD1 (5 bases). With 0 bases removed from V and 4 bases from J, the gap between germline ends came to 10 bases. The CDR3 totals 14 residues. Per germline, CDR1 SGHDT and CDR2 YYEEEE. The CDR3 region is CASSLGQSGTEAFF. Written as DNA, the CDR3 is TGTGCCAGCAGCTTGGGACAGTCGGGCACTGAAGCTTTCTTT.

The rearrangement joins TRBV30 to TRBJ1-2; a weak D match, TRBD1 (5 bases). CDR1 is GTSNPN and CDR2 is SVGIG in the germline V gene (reference sequence). Trimming pared 2 bases from V and 4 bases from J, leaving 20 bases between. The CDR3 is 16 residues long. For the CDR3, the DNA is TGTGCCTGGAGTATCGGAAGGGGATCAAGGGGCTATGGCTACACCTTC. Translated: CAWSIGRGSRGYGYTF. Complete variable domain (other parts from reference TRBV30 and TRBJ1-2): SQTIHQWPATLVQPVGSPLSLECTVEGTSNPNLYWYRQAAGRGLQLLFYSVGIGQISSEVPQNLSASRPQDRQFILSSKKLLLSDSGFYLCAWSIGRGSRGYGYTFGSGTRLTVV.

The genes are TRBV12-5 and TRBJ2-2; 10 nucleotides match TRBD1. Germline CDR1 LGHNT, CDR2 FRNRAP. V lost 6 bases, J lost 5 bases, and 6 bases stayed unmatched. This CDR3 spans 15 amino acids. The CDR3, as DNA: TGTGCTAGTGGCAAGGGACAGGGGTGGACCGGGGAGCTGTTTTTT. It is translated as CASGKGQGWTGELFF. The variable domain in full, completed from reference TRBV12-5 and TRBJ2-2, reads DARVTQTPRHKVTEMGQEVTMRCQPILGHNTVFWYRQTMMQGLELLAYFRNRAPLDDSGMPKDRFSAEMPDATLATLKIQPSEPRDSAVYFCASGKGQGWTGELFFGEGSRLTVL.

The chain carries TRBV6-5 and TRBJ2-2; 9 bases fit TRBD2. CDR1 is MNHEY, CDR2 SVGAGI, per germline. V dropped 4 bases and J dropped 6; count of bases not matched to a gene: 9. This CDR3 has 16 residues. CDR3 amino acids: CASSFPRGGAAGELFF. The CDR3 DNA reads as TGTGCCAGCAGTTTCCCGCGCGGGGGGGCGGCCGGGGAGCTGTTTTTT.

The rearrangement uses TRBV11-2 and TRBJ1-4, with TRBD1 identical over 9 bases. CDR1 is SGHAT, CDR2 FQNNGV, per germline. CDR3 length: 18 residues. V trimming: 4 bases; J trimming: 0 bases; junction bases outside the gene matches: 9. The CDR3 reads CASSSRDRATSTNEKLFF. CDR3 bases: TGTGCCAGCAGCTCTCGGGACAGGGCAACTTCAACTAATGAAAAACTGTTTTTT.

This sequence joins TRBV11-3 and TRBJ1-1; D perhaps matches TRBD1 (5 bases). This CDR3 region has 15 residues. Germline CDR1 and CDR2: SGHNT and YENEEA. Trimming pared 1 base from V and 3 bases from J, leaving 12 bases between. The CDR3 sequence is CASSLGAGGDTEAFF. The CDR3 DNA reads TGTGCCAGCAGCTTAGGCGCAGGAGGGGACACTGAAGCTTTCTTT.

The rearrangement uses TRBV27 and TRBJ2-5, with D tentatively TRBD1 (6 bases). The CDR3 totals 13 residues. Germline values: CDR1 MNHEY, CDR2 SMNVEV (reference sequence). V was pared by 5 bases and J by 5 bases, with 12 bases between. The CDR3 coding sequence is TGTGCCAGCAGTAAACAGGGTATCGAGACCCAGTACTTC. It translates to CASSKQGIETQYF.

This clone has only a few counts. CDR3 in amino acids: CASSPPQGIGEQYF. The CDR3 bases are TGTGCCAGCTCACCACCCCAGGGGATAGGCGAGCAGTACTTC. The chain combines TRBV18 with TRBJ2-7; a possible D gene is TRBD1 (6 bases). CDR3 length: 14 amino acids. Germline V lookup: CDR1 KGHSH, CDR2 LQKENI. Deletions cut 0 bases from V and 6 bases from J, with 12 bases between.

V is TRBV27 and J is TRBJ2-3; a weak D match, TRBD2 (5 bases). Germline V gene sequence: CDR1 MNHEY, CDR2 SMNVEV (reference sequence). V was clipped by 6 bases and J by 4 bases, with 11 bases between them. This CDR3 contains 13 residues. The CDR3 spells CASRGSGSDTQYF. The CDR3 DNA is TGTGCCAGCAGGGGTTCGGGGTCAGATACGCAGTATTTT.

The chain has TRBV14 and TRBJ1-1; TRBD1 is a possible D gene (5 bases). Germline CDR1 reads SGHDN; CDR2 reads FVKESK. Trimming stripped 4 bases from V and 0 bases from J, with 12 bases between. This CDR3 is built from 15 residues. The CDR3 DNA reads TGTGCCAGCAGCCGACCAGGGAACATGAACACTGAAGCTTTCTTT. Protein product: CASSRPGNMNTEAFF.

This chain links TRBV18 with TRBJ1-1, with TRBD1 as a possible D gene (5 bases). V was trimmed by 2 bases and J by 1 base, leaving 11 bases between them. The CDR3 is 15 amino acids. Germline values: CDR1 KGHSH, CDR2 LQKENI. The CDR3 sequence: CASSPGQGRNTEAFF. DNA of the CDR3: TGTGCCAGCTCACCAGGTCAGGGAAGGAACACTGAAGCTTTCTTT.

The chain is built from TRBV10-3 and TRBJ1-1, with TRBD1 matching over 7 bases. There are 16 residues in the CDR3. CDR1 ENHRY and CDR2 SYGVKD come from the germline V gene. V lost 6 bases and J lost 4; bases outside the gene matches: 14. CDR3 DNA: TGTGCCATCAGCGGCGGAGGGGTACAGGGGAGCACTGAAGCTTTCTTT. It is translated as CAISGGGVQGSTEAFF.

This sequence joins TRBV28 and TRBJ2-1, with 10 bases fitting TRBD2. Germline lookup yields CDR1 MDHEN and CDR2 SYDVKM. After removal of 5 bases from V and 8 bases from J, the junction contained 9 bases not matched to a gene. The CDR3 is made up of 15 amino acids. The CDR3 sequence is CASSPKRGGRDEQFF. CDR3 nucleotide sequence: TGTGCCAGCAGTCCTAAGCGGGGGGGCCGGGATGAGCAGTTCTTC.

The chain employs TRBV19 and TRBJ2-5; 9 positions agree with TRBD1. Germline CDR1 and CDR2: LNHDA and SQIVND (reference sequence). J gave up 5 bases and V 3 bases, and 7 bases lay outside the gene matches. The CDR3 covers 15 residues. This CDR3 reads CASSILGQGGETQYF. For the CDR3, the DNA is TGTGCCAGTAGTATCCTGGGACAGGGCGGGGAGACCCAGTACTTC.

The chain carries TRBV19 and TRBJ1-4; D is ambiguous. The germline CDR1 and CDR2 sequences are LNHDA and SQIVND (reference sequence). The V end was cut by 4 bases, the J end by 0 bases, with 9 bases between. CDR3 length equals 15 residues. This CDR3 reads CASSRRASTNEKLFF. As DNA, the CDR3 is TGTGCCAGTAGTAGGAGAGCATCAACTAATGAAAAACTGTTTTTT.

J is TRBJ2-1 and V is TRBV11-3, with 7 bases that match TRBD1. Germline assignment: CDR1 SGHNT and CDR2 YENEEA. This CDR3 is 15 amino acids long. V was clipped by 5 bases and J by 4 bases; unmatched bases: 8. CDR3 in amino acids: CASSPGGQRYNEQFF. In DNA form, the CDR3 reads TGTGCCAGCAGCCCAGGGGGACAGAGGTACAATGAGCAGTTCTTC. Complete variable domain (other parts from reference TRBV11-3 and TRBJ2-1): EAGVVQSPRYKIIEKKQPVAFWCNPISGHNTLYWYLQNLGQGPELLIRYENEEAVDDSQLPKDRFSAERLKGVDSTLKIQPAELGDSAVYLCASSPGGQRYNEQFFGPGTRLTVL.

The rearrangement uses TRBV27 and TRBJ1-5; 10 bases are shared with TRBD1. V lost 5 bases and J lost 1; bases outside the gene matches: 5. The CDR3 length is 16 residues. Per germline, CDR1 MNHEY and CDR2 SMNVEV (reference sequence). The CDR3 nucleotides read TGTGCCAGCAGTCCAATGGACAGGGGGAGCAATCAGCCCCAGCATTTT. Its translation: CASSPMDRGSNQPQHF.

This clone was counted a few times. V gene TRBV5-6 combines with J gene TRBJ1-2; TRBD1 agrees at 7 bases. Germline lookup yields CDR1 SGHDT and CDR2 YYEEEE. With V trimmed by 1 base and J by 4 bases, 10 bases remained unmatched. The CDR3 runs 16 residues. The DNA for the CDR3 is TGTGCCAGCAGCTTGAGAACGACAGGGCGTGTCTATGGCTACACCTTC. It codes for CASSLRTTGRVYGYTF.

This chain joins TRBV24-1 and TRBJ2-7, with D unclear. The CDR3 has 16 amino acids. Germline CDR1 reads KGHDR; CDR2 reads SFDVKD. Trimming cost V 3 bases and J 2 bases, with 16 bases left between them. The CDR3 loop is CATSDQTVTPPYEQYF. In DNA form, the CDR3 reads TGTGCCACCAGTGATCAAACAGTTACACCCCCCTACGAGCAGTACTTC.